This T cell receptor beta chain was sequenced for a study of cytomegalovirus exposure and HLA in healthy donors. The CDR3 length is 15 residues. The trim removed 6 bases at V and 2 bases at J, leaving 6 bases unmatched. CDR1 MDHEN and CDR2 SYDVKM come from the germline V gene. Assay used: immunoSEQ multiplex PCR; TCRdb lists only in-frame clones, some missing. The sample has tens of thousands of clones, around 93% seen once. The chain joins TRBV28 to TRBJ1-5, with 8 bases fitting TRBD1. Sequencing was carried out using PBMCs. The TCR sequence derives from a man in his late teens or twenties in good health and CMV-seronegative. The CDR3 DNA is TGTGCCAGCAGGCCCCCGGGACAGGGCAATCAGCCCCAGCATTTT. It codes for CASRPPGQGNQPQHF.